This TCR beta chain was recovered during a study of CD8 T cells in ankylosing spondylitis. Study-wide findings and caveats: According to the report, clones linked to the disease were significantly enriched in matched synovial fluid samples taken from ankylosing spondylitis patients. A TCR beta motif of eight highly homologous variants appeared characteristic of ankylosing spondylitis blood. Some of the motif variants had earlier been found in reactive arthritis patients' fluid and blood.

The TCR beta libraries were generated through quantitative 5'-RACE incorporating molecular barcodes. MiXCR, applied by TCRdb to the 5' RACE reads, yields one record per CDR3 protein. Of about 140,000 distinct CDR3 sequences listed, roughly 11% are singletons. CDR1 and CDR2 from the germline V gene are SGHDN and FVKESK. V gave up 4 bases and J gave up 4 bases, with 7 bases separating them. The CDR3 runs 13 residues. This clonotype was seen at least ten times. What it binds is not known. The source material was blood, either unsorted or a sorted T cell fraction (not recorded which). The source of this sequence is a female donor with ankylosing spondylitis or in good health (not recorded which). The chain carries TRBV14 and TRBJ1-4; D not certain. CDR3 region: CASSLRFNEKLFF. The DNA for the CDR3 is TGTGCCAGCAGCCTTAGATTTAATGAAAAACTGTTTTTT.